A single sample is the source of the 27 T cell receptor beta chains below, sequenced in a study of blood T cell repertoires in COVID-19. TCRdb's copy holds only in-frame clones and misses some; the assay was immunoSEQ multiplex PCR. The repertoire holds approximately 120,000 clones, with approximately 87% as singletons. The specimen was peripheral blood. The receptors stem from a man in his forties or fifties with acute or convalescent COVID-19.

The chain carries TRBV11-2 and TRBJ2-5; 12 bases are a match to TRBD2. The junction had 4 bases not matched to a gene; V was cut back by 1 base and J by 4 bases. CDR1 SGHAT and CDR2 FQNNGV come from the germline V gene. This CDR3 has 16 amino acids. The CDR3 region is CASSLVASGRGETQYF. CDR3 sequence (DNA): TGTGCCAGCAGCTTAGTCGCTAGCGGGAGGGGAGAGACCCAGTACTTC.

The chain carries TRBV19 and TRBJ2-2, with D perhaps TRBD2 (5 bases). This CDR3 is 15 amino acids long. CDR1 is LNHDA and CDR2 is SQIVND in the germline V gene (reference sequence). Trimming cost V 6 bases and J 5 bases, with 16 bases left between them. The CDR3 sequence: CASRGALGYTGELFF. The DNA for the CDR3 is TGTGCCAGTAGGGGAGCCTTAGGGTATACCGGGGAGCTGTTTTTT.

The gene calls are TRBV10-3 and TRBJ1-6; 8 positions match TRBD1. Germline V gene sequence: CDR1 ENHRY, CDR2 SYGVKD. The CDR3 has 14 residues. The V and J ends lost 6 bases and 8 bases, in that order; junction bases with no gene match: 6. DNA of the CDR3: TGTGCCATCAGGACAGGGGATATAGATTCACCCCTCCACTTT. It yields the protein CAIRTGDIDSPLHF.

This clone was observed once. The chain joins TRBV27 to TRBJ2-7; 14 nucleotides line up with TRBD2. The CDR3 length is 17 residues. Germline CDR1 is MNHEY and CDR2 is SMNVEV (reference sequence). Trimming at V came to 3 bases and at J to 4 bases, leaving 8 bases not matched to a gene. The CDR3 spells CASSFIRLAGGQYEQYF. The CDR3 DNA is TGTGCCAGCAGTTTCATCCGACTAGCGGGAGGGCAATACGAGCAGTACTTC.

This chain links TRBV19 with TRBJ2-7, with 7 nucleotides matching TRBD2. Germline V gene data show CDR1 as LNHDA and CDR2 as SQIVND (reference sequence). With V trimmed by 5 bases and J by 7 bases, 8 bases remained unmatched. The CDR3 length is 13 residues. The CDR3, as DNA: TGTGCCAGTAGTTCACGACTAGCTGGGGAGCAGTACTTC. Its protein is CASSSRLAGEQYF.

The chain combines TRBV7-8 with TRBJ2-3; the D is unclear. V was shortened by 5 bases and J by 2 bases, with 11 bases between the two germline ends. CDR1 and CDR2 from the germline V gene are SGHVS and FQNEAQ. The CDR3 spans 14 residues. Here the CDR3 reads CASSPQPVTDTQYF. DNA of the CDR3: TGTGCCAGCAGCCCACAGCCGGTCACAGATACGCAGTATTTT.

There are a few counts of this clone. J is TRBJ2-3 and V is TRBV5-1, with TRBD2 matching 8 bases. Germline assignment: CDR1 SGHRS and CDR2 YFSETQ. This CDR3 contains 17 residues. With 0 bases clipped from V and 2 bases from J, the junction kept 8 bases outside the gene matches. Here the CDR3 reads CASSLAGYSGNTDTQYF. Written as DNA, the CDR3 is TGCGCCAGCAGCTTGGCGGGTTATAGCGGGAACACAGATACGCAGTATTTT.

V gene TRBV5-1 combines with J gene TRBJ2-1; TRBD2 matches at 12 bases. The CDR3 is 15 amino acids. Germline values: CDR1 SGHRS, CDR2 YFSETQ. V was clipped by 6 bases and J by 2 bases; unmatched bases: 3. The CDR3 here is CASTRTSGTYNEQFF. In DNA form, the CDR3 reads TGCGCCAGCACCCGGACTAGCGGGACCTACAATGAGCAGTTCTTC. The full variable domain, completed using reference TRBV5-1 and TRBJ2-1, is KAGVTQTPRYLIKTRGQQVTLSCSPISGHRSVSWYQQTPGQGLQFLFEYFSETQRNKGNFPGRFSGRQFSNSRSEMNVSTLELGDSALYLCASTRTSGTYNEQFFGPGTRLTVL.

The rearrangement uses TRBV12-3 or TRBV12-4 and TRBJ1-5; D gene uncertain. The ends were cut back, 2 bases at V and 5 bases at J, with 7 bases in the middle. This CDR3 is built from 13 residues. This CDR3 is CASSLNADQPQHF. The CDR3 bases are TGTGCCAGCAGTTTAAACGCAGATCAGCCCCAGCATTTT.

The chain recombines TRBV14 with TRBJ2-2; D is unclear. CDR3 length: 14 amino acids. V lost 1 base and J 6 bases, leaving 9 bases between the germline ends. Per germline, CDR1 SGHDN and CDR2 FVKESK. This chain's CDR3 is CASSQVVVSGELFF. The DNA for the CDR3 is TGTGCCAGCAGCCAAGTCGTAGTCTCCGGGGAGCTGTTTTTT.

This chain uses TRBV24-1 with TRBJ1-2; D remains unclear. V lost 3 bases and J lost 3, with 7 bases in between. This CDR3 is 13 amino acids long. CDR1 and CDR2 from the germline V gene are KGHDR and SFDVKD. CDR3 nucleotides: TGTGCCACCAGTGATGTGCAGGACTATGGCTACACCTTC. It is translated as CATSDVQDYGYTF.

This sequence joins TRBV4-3 and TRBJ1-5; D call uncertain. V lost 0 bases to trimming and J lost 2 bases, with 8 bases between them. Per the germline V gene, CDR1 is LGHNA and CDR2 is YSLEER. The CDR3 totals 15 residues. In DNA form, the CDR3 reads TGCGCCAGCAGCCAAGATATCGGAGGCAATCAGCCCCAGCATTTT. Amino acid sequence: CASSQDIGGNQPQHF.

V gene TRBV19 combines with J gene TRBJ1-3; D gene unclear. The CDR3 is 15 amino acids. V was clipped by 7 bases and J by 6 bases, with 19 bases between them. Germline V lookup: CDR1 LNHDA, CDR2 SQIVND (reference sequence). For the CDR3, the DNA is TGTGCCAGTAACCCCGCGGGCAGACGAGAAAACACCATATATTTT. This translates into CASNPAGRRENTIYF.

The V gene is TRBV9, the J gene TRBJ1-1; D remains ambiguous. The V and J ends lost 7 bases and 2 bases respectively, with 9 bases between them. Germline V lookup: CDR1 SGDLS, CDR2 YYNGEE. The CDR3 runs 12 residues. Written as DNA, the CDR3 is TGTGCCAGCGGTTTGGGCAACACTGAAGCTTTCTTT. Protein: CASGLGNTEAFF.

V and J are TRBV7-9 and TRBJ1-1; 11 bases align to TRBD1. J lost 4 bases, V lost 5 bases, and 12 bases had no gene match. The CDR3 length is 17 residues. Germline V lookup: CDR1 SEHNR, CDR2 FQNEAQ (reference sequence). The chain's CDR3 is CASSPAPGGTGGTEAFF. DNA for the CDR3: TGTGCCAGCAGCCCCGCCCCGGGGGGGACAGGGGGCACTGAAGCTTTCTTT.

The rearrangement joins TRBV11-3 to TRBJ2-4; a weak D match, TRBD1 (6 bases). CDR3 length equals 15 residues. Germline CDR1 and CDR2: SGHNT and YENEEA. V lost 6 bases, J lost 1 base, and 13 bases lay in between. In nucleotides, the CDR3 is TGTGCCAGCAGTCACCCAGGGGTGGCCAAAAACATTCAGTACTTC. This gives the protein CASSHPGVAKNIQYF. The complete variable domain, with remaining parts taken from reference TRBV11-3 and TRBJ2-4, reads EAGVVQSPRYKIIEKKQPVAFWCNPISGHNTLYWYLQNLGQGPELLIRYENEEAVDDSQLPKDRFSAERLKGVDSTLKIQPAELGDSAVYLCASSHPGVAKNIQYFGAGTRLSVL.

The chain employs TRBV5-1 and TRBJ1-2, with D hard to call. The germline V gene has CDR1 SGHRS and CDR2 YFSETQ. The V gene lost 4 bases and the J gene lost 5 bases, with 27 bases spanning the gap. The CDR3 extends over 18 amino acids. CDR3 nucleotides: TGCGCCAGCAGCCTCGGACTTTGGGCCCTAGGTGGATTATATGGCTACACCTTC. The encoded protein is CASSLGLWALGGLYGYTF.

The CDR3 is CASSLRAEAFF. As DNA, the CDR3 is TGTGCCAGCAGCTTAAGAGCTGAAGCTTTCTTT. The chain couples TRBV7-2 to TRBJ1-1; D call uncertain. Between the trimmed V and J ends, which lost 2 bases and 6 bases, there was a span of 4 bases. The CDR3 runs to 11 residues. Germline V gene lookup returns CDR1 SGHTA and CDR2 FQGNSA.

The rearrangement uses TRBV7-2 and TRBJ2-3, with TRBD2 as a possible D gene (6 bases). The V and J ends lost 0 bases and 2 bases respectively, with 15 bases between them. CDR3 length: 17 residues. Per germline, CDR1 SGHTA and CDR2 FQGNSA. The CDR3 here is CASSLALREYSTDTQYF. The CDR3 bases are TGTGCCAGCAGCTTAGCGCTCCGGGAGTACTCCACAGATACGCAGTATTTT. Looking up the rest from reference TRBV7-2 and TRBJ2-3 gives the full variable domain: GAGVSQSPSNKVTEKGKDVELRCDPISGHTALYWYRQSLGQGLEFLIYFQGNSAPDKSGLPSDRFSAERTGGSVSTLTIQRTQQEDSAVYLCASSLALREYSTDTQYFGPGTRLTVL.

The V gene is TRBV19, the J gene TRBJ2-5; TRBD1 matches at 8 bases. This CDR3 contains 15 residues. Germline V CDR1 and CDR2: LNHDA, SQIVND (reference sequence). J lost 5 bases, V lost 0 bases, and 5 bases had no gene match. The CDR3 loop is CASSIDWTGIETQYF. For the CDR3, the DNA is TGTGCCAGTAGTATAGACTGGACAGGGATTGAGACCCAGTACTTC.

The V gene is TRBV12-5, the J gene TRBJ2-7, with D possibly matching TRBD1 (6 bases). Trimming removed 5 bases from V and 3 bases from J, with 17 bases in between. The germline V gene encodes CDR1 LGHNT and CDR2 FRNRAP. The CDR3 has 15 amino acids. In nucleotides, the CDR3 is TGTGCTAGTGGTCAGGGACGGGACAACGTCTACGAGCAGTACTTC. Translating it yields CASGQGRDNVYEQYF.

The gene calls are TRBV10-3 and TRBJ1-3; 9 bases map to TRBD1. V gave up 3 bases and J gave up 0 bases; unmatched junction bases: 18. Germline CDR1 is ENHRY and CDR2 is SYGVKD. The CDR3 consists of 21 residues. The CDR3 protein is CAISDPNPGTGPKSSGNTIYF. CDR3 bases: TGTGCCATCAGTGATCCCAACCCGGGGACAGGGCCTAAGAGCTCTGGAAACACCATATATTTT.

In its sample, this clone was seen once. The chain employs TRBV6-6 and TRBJ2-7; no firm D call. Trimming removed 0 bases from V and 0 bases from J, with 9 bases in between. The CDR3 is 15 amino acids. CDR1 is MNHNY, CDR2 SVGAGI, per germline (reference sequence). The DNA of the CDR3 is TGTGCCAGCAGTTACTCCGACTTTAGCTCCTACGAGCAGTACTTC. Its protein product is CASSYSDFSSYEQYF.

CDR3 sequence (DNA): TGTGCCAGCTCCCGCGGGAGAATCTCGAACACCGGGGAGCTGTTTTTT. This gives the protein CASSRGRISNTGELFF. This chain joins TRBV7-9 and TRBJ2-2; 7 bases align to TRBD2. In germline, CDR1 is SEHNR, CDR2 FQNEAQ (reference sequence). With V trimmed by 8 bases and J by 0 bases, 9 bases remained unmatched. The CDR3 is made up of 16 amino acids.

The genes are TRBV19 and TRBJ2-1, with D possibly being TRBD2 (6 bases). V lost 5 bases, J lost 7 bases, and 12 bases lay in between. CDR1 and CDR2 (germline): LNHDA, SQIVND (reference sequence). CDR3 length equals 13 residues. CDR3 sequence reads: CASSSPLANEQFF. Written as DNA, the CDR3 is TGTGCCAGTAGTTCGCCCCTAGCGAATGAGCAGTTCTTC.

The chain recombines TRBV25-1 with TRBJ2-1, with 8 nucleotides matching TRBD2. Germline V gene data show CDR1 as MGHDK and CDR2 as SYGVNS. The CDR3 runs to 17 residues. J was trimmed by 7 bases and V by 1 base; bases with no gene match: 12. The CDR3 DNA follows: TGTGCCAGCAGTGAATCTCTGGGAGCGGGAGTCGGAAATGAGCAGTTCTTC. This encodes CASSESLGAGVGNEQFF.

The chain combines TRBV12-3 or TRBV12-4 with TRBJ1-1; D is unclear. The CDR3 consists of 11 residues. Trimming removed 5 bases at V and 4 bases at J, with 5 bases between. The CDR3 nucleotides are TGTGCCAGCAGTGCGAGCACTGAAGCTTTCTTT. This translates into CASSASTEAFF.